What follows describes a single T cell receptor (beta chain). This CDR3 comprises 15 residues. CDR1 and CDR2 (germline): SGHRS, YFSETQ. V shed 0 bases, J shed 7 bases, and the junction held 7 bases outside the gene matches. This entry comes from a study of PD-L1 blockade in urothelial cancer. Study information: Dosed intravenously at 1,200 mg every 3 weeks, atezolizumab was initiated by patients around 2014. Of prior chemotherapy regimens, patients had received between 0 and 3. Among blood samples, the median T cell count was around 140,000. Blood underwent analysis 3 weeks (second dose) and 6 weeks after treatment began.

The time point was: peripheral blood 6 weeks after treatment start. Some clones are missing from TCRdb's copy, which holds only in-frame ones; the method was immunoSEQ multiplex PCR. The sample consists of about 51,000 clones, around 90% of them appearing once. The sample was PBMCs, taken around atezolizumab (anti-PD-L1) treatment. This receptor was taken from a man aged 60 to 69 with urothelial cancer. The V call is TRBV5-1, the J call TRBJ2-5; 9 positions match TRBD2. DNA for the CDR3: TGCGCCAGCAGCTTGGACCCTAGCGGGGCTTCGACCCAGTACTTC. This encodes CASSLDPSGASTQYF.